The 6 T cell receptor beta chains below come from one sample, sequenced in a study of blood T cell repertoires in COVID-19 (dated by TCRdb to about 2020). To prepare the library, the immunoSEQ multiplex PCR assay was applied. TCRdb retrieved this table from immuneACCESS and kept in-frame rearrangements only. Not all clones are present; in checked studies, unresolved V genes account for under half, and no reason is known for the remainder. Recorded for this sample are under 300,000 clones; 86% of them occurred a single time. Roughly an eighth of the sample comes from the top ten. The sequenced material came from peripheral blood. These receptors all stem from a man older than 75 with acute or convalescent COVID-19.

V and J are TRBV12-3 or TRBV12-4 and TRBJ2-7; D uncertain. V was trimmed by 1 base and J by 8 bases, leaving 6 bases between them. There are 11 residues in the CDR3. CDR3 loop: CASSLGAQQYF. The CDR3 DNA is TGTGCCAGCAGTTTAGGAGCACAGCAGTACTTC.

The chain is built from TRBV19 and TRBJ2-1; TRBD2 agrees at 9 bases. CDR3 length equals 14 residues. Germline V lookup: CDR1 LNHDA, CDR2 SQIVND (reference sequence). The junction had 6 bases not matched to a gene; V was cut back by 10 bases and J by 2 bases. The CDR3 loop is CATLLAGAYNEQFF. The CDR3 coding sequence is TGTGCCACCCTACTAGCGGGTGCCTACAATGAGCAGTTCTTC.

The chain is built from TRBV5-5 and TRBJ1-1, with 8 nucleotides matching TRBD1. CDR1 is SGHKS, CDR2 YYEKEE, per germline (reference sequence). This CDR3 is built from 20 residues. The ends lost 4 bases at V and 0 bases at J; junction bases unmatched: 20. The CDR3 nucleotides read TGTGCCAGCAGCCCGCCACTAAGGACAGGGACCCTACCATTGAACACTGAAGCTTTCTTT. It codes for CASSPPLRTGTLPLNTEAFF.

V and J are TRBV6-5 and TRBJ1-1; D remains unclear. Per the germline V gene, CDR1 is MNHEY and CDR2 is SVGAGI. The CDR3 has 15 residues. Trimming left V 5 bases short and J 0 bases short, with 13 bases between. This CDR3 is CASSLHQIMNTEAFF. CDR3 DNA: TGTGCCAGCAGTCTCCATCAGATCATGAACACTGAAGCTTTCTTT.

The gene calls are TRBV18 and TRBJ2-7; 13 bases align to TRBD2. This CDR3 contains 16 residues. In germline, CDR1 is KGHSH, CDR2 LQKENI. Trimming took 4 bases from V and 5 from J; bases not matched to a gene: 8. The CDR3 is CASSQSTSGRYNEQYF. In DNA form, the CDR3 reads TGTGCCAGCTCACAGTCGACTAGCGGGAGGTACAACGAGCAGTACTTC.

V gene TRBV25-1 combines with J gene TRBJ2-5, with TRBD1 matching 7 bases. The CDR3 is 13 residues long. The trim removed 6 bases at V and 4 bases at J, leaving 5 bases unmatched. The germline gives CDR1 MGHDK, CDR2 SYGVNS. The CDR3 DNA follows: TGTGCCAGCAGCTACCGGACAGGAGAGACCCAGTACTTC. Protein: CASSYRTGETQYF.